This TCR beta chain was sequenced in a study of blood T cell repertoires in COVID-19. Profiling relied on immunoSEQ multiplex PCR, and the TCRdb table lists in-frame clones only, not all of them. The sample yields about 400,000 clones, 70% to 90% seen once. Seattle researchers signed up patients amid active infection and tracked them longitudinally. V was shortened by 1 base and J by 13 bases, with 11 bases between the two germline ends. The CDR3 is 12 residues long. The germline V gene has CDR1 SGHAT and CDR2 FQNNGV. The TCR was taken from a woman in her sixties with COVID-19, enrolled during active disease. The chain recombines TRBV11-2 with TRBJ2-1; tentative D call: TRBD1 (5 bases). Sequenced input: peripheral blood. DNA for the CDR3: TGTGCCAGCAGCTTAGGGGGCAACCACCAGTTCTTC. Its translation: CASSLGGNHQFF.